This T cell receptor beta chain derives from a study of cytomegalovirus exposure and HLA in healthy donors. The CDR3 spans 12 residues. Germline lookup yields CDR1 SGHVS and CDR2 FQNEAQ. This PCR relied on a set of 60 Vbeta primers and 13 Jbeta primers. Sequenced by immunoSEQ multiplex PCR; TCRdb stores in-frame clones only, minus some. The sample has 200,000 or so clones, about 81% seen once. The origin of this receptor is a woman aged 45 to 65 in good health and CMV-seropositive. The chain recombines TRBV7-8 with TRBJ2-5; D unclear. The DNA end favors TRBJ2-7, so the J call may be wrong. Sequencing used PBMCs. Here the CDR3 DNA reads TGTGCCAGCAGCTTAGTGCGTTACGAGCAGTACTTC. Translation gives CASSLVRYEQYF.